This is a list of T cell receptor beta chains from one sample in a study of T cell responses to AZD1222 COVID-19 vaccine. Only in-frame clones appear in the TCRdb table, and some are missing; sequencing was by immunoSEQ multiplex PCR. The profile shows roughly 140,000 clones, around 85% of them singletons. The sequencing used peripheral blood, collected after recovery from COVID-19. The origin of the receptors is an adult who had recovered from COVID-19. Both conserved end residues are part of each CDR3. D genes are given only for firm matches. Expanded clones get a size class; other rows say once, few or many, or leave the size out.

d_call,v_call,j_call,clone_size,cdr3_nt,cdr3_aa
-,TRBV25-1,TRBJ1-2,-,TGTGCCAGCAGTGAACAGGAAAACTATGGCTACACCTTC,CASSEQENYGYTF
TRBD2,TRBV4-1,TRBJ2-7,-,TGCGCCAGCAGCCAAGCTTTAGCGGGGGCCCGCCACGAGCAGTACTTC,CASSQALAGARHEQYF
-,TRBV3-1/TRBV3-2,TRBJ1-4,-,TGTGCCAGCAGCCGCAATACAGGGCGGATTGGTGAAAAACTGTTTTTT,CASSRNTGRIGEKLFF
-,TRBV4-1,TRBJ2-1,once,TGCGCCAGCAGCCTGGCCGGACAGCCTTACAATGAGCAGTTCTTC,CASSLAGQPYNEQFF
-,TRBV9,TRBJ2-7,-,TGTGCCAGCAGCGTAGTACCCACCGGGACCTACGAGCAGTACTTC,CASSVVPTGTYEQYF
-,TRBV2,TRBJ2-1,few,TGTGCCAGCAGTGAGCGGGGGACAGCCAATGAGCAGTTCTTC,CASSERGTANEQFF
-,TRBV7-3,TRBJ1-1,-,TGTGCCAGCAGCTTAAGCCCGGCTAAAACTGAAGCTTTCTTT,CASSLSPAKTEAFF
TRBD2,TRBV4-1,TRBJ2-1,-,TGCGCCAGCAGCCAAGGTGGACTAGCGGGAGGGGTCTACAATGAGCAGTTCTTC,CASSQGGLAGGVYNEQFF
-,TRBV6-5,TRBJ2-5,-,TGTGCCAGCAGCCCCTACCTGGAAGGGACCCAGTACTTC,CASSPYLEGTQYF
-,TRBV2,TRBJ2-1,-,TGTGCCAGCAGTGAATCGGTCTCCCAATACGGTGAGCAGTTCTTC,CASSESVSQYGEQFF
TRBD2,TRBV5-1,TRBJ2-2,once,TGCGCCAGCAGTTTTTTAGCGGGAGTAACCACCGGGGAGCTGTTTTTT,CASSFLAGVTTGELFF
TRBD1,TRBV2,TRBJ2-5,-,TGTGCCAGCACCTTACAGGGGGCTGGAGAGACCCAGTACTTC,CASTLQGAGETQYF
-,TRBV11-3,TRBJ1-2,-,TGTGCCAGCAGCTCCGACGGGAACTATGGCTACACCTTC,CASSSDGNYGYTF
TRBD1,TRBV28,TRBJ1-2,once,TGTGCCAGCAGTTCCTGGACAGGTCACACCTTC,CASSSWTGHTF
-,TRBV15,TRBJ2-5,few,TGTGCCACCGCCGGCTTCAGGGGAGGGCCCCAGTACTTC,CATAGFRGGPQYF
-,TRBV19,TRBJ1-1,-,TGTGCCAGTAGTATAGGGGCCCAACGGACTGAAGCTTTCTTT,CASSIGAQRTEAFF
-,TRBV5-4,TRBJ2-7,-,TGTGCCAGCAGCTTGGCCTGGCGGGATTCCTACGAGCAGTACTTC,CASSLAWRDSYEQYF
-,TRBV6-5,TRBJ1-1,-,TGTGCCAGCACCCCCCCGGGCAGGAACACTGAAGCTTTCTTT,CASTPPGRNTEAFF
-,TRBV3-1/TRBV3-2,TRBJ2-5,-,TGTGCCAGCAGACTTACTAGAATCCAAGAGACCCAGTACTTC,CASRLTRIQETQYF
-,TRBV19,TRBJ2-7,-,TGTGCCAGTAAATCGACTGCGTCCTACGAGCAGTACTTC,CASKSTASYEQYF
TRBD2,TRBV6-5,TRBJ2-3,-,TGTGCCAGCGGCGGGAGGGCCACAGATACGCAGTATTTT,CASGGRATDTQYF
-,TRBV20-1,TRBJ1-3,once,TGCAGTGCTAGTAAGGACAGTGGAAACACCATATATTTT,CSASKDSGNTIYF
TRBD1,TRBV10-3,TRBJ2-7,-,TGTGCCATCAGTGAGTCTTGGACAGGGGGTAAATACGAGCAGTACTTC,CAISESWTGGKYEQYF
-,TRBV29-1,TRBJ2-1,-,TGCAGCGCTCCGGGACGGGGGTCCAATGAGCAGTTCTTC,CSAPGRGSNEQFF
-,TRBV7-2,TRBJ2-7,-,TGTGCCAGCAGCTCCTTGATTGCCTACGAGCAGTACTTC,CASSSLIAYEQYF
-,TRBV29-1,TRBJ1-1,-,TGCAGCGTTATCGGTGGTAAGGGGAGCACTGAAGCTTTCTTT,CSVIGGKGSTEAFF
-,TRBV6-1,TRBJ1-5,-,TGTGCCAGCAGTGATTGGTGGACTCCGGATGGGGGTCAGCCCCAGCATTTT,CASSDWWTPDGGQPQHF
TRBD1,TRBV5-4,TRBJ1-1,-,TGTGCCAGCAGCCCCAGGACAGGGTCGAACACTGAAGCTTTCTTT,CASSPRTGSNTEAFF
-,TRBV6-5,TRBJ2-7,-,TGTGCCAGCAGTAACGACAGGGAGGTTTCCTACGAGCAGTACTTC,CASSNDREVSYEQYF
-,TRBV15,TRBJ1-2,-,TGTGCCACCAGCAGAGATTCCAGGGCGCTTCGTGGCTACACCTTC,CATSRDSRALRGYTF
TRBD1,TRBV5-1,TRBJ2-2,-,TGCGCCAGCAGCTTGGCGGGCAGGGGGCTCCCCGGGGAGCTGTTTTTT,CASSLAGRGLPGELFF
-,TRBV29-1,TRBJ1-4,-,TGCAGCGTTTGCAGACAGCGGGGTGAAAAACTGTTTTTT,CSVCRQRGEKLFF
-,TRBV7-2,TRBJ1-1,-,TGTGCCAGCAGCTCCCTTAGAGGACAGCCTAACACTGAAGCTTTCTTT,CASSSLRGQPNTEAFF
-,TRBV27,TRBJ2-5,-,TGTGCCAGCACCCCCGGAGGGCCAGAGGGGACCCAGTACTTC,CASTPGGPEGTQYF
-,TRBV18,TRBJ2-3,-,TGTGCCAGCTCCCCTCTCGGAGATACGCAGTATTTT,CASSPLGDTQYF
TRBD1,TRBV25-1,TRBJ2-2,-,TGTGCCAGCAGTGATGGCAGAAGTCCCGGGACAGGAGTCCGGGAGCTGTTTTTT,CASSDGRSPGTGVRELFF
-,TRBV28,TRBJ1-6,-,TGTGCCAGCAGTTTATCAGGGATTAATTCACCCCTCCACTTT,CASSLSGINSPLHF
TRBD1,TRBV5-1,TRBJ1-1,-,TGCGCCAGCAGCTTTACGACAGGGTTGGGGAACACTGAAGCTTTCTTT,CASSFTTGLGNTEAFF
TRBD2,TRBV28,TRBJ2-3,-,TGTGCCAGCAGGCAAGCGGGAATGGGTCCCTTAGATACGCAGTATTTT,CASRQAGMGPLDTQYF
TRBD1,TRBV5-1,TRBJ2-1,-,TGCGCCAGCAGAGATGGGACAGGGGAGCAGTTCTTC,CASRDGTGEQFF
-,TRBV7-2,TRBJ1-6,-,TGTGCCAGCAGCTTAGGTGGGGATTCACCCCTCCACTTT,CASSLGGDSPLHF
-,TRBV7-8,TRBJ2-7,-,TGTGCCAGCAGCGCCTATCTGAGCTCCTACGAGCAGTACTTC,CASSAYLSSYEQYF
TRBD1,TRBV28,TRBJ1-4,-,TGTGCCAGCAGCCCACCCCCAGGGGGAGGTGAAAAACTGTTTTTT,CASSPPPGGGEKLFF
-,TRBV7-2,TRBJ2-7,once,TGTGCCAGCAGCTTAAGGGCCGGCCCGCTCTACGAGCAGTACTTC,CASSLRAGPLYEQYF
-,TRBV9,TRBJ1-6,-,TGTGCCAGCAGCAACCTCGGGCGGGGTTGGGTCACCCCTTTT,CASSNLGRGWVTPF